The 13 T cell receptor beta chains presented below share a single source sample, sequenced in a study of cytomegalovirus exposure and HLA in healthy donors. The PCR ran on 60 Vbeta and 13 Jbeta primers. Here immunoSEQ multiplex PCR was the method, and the copy in TCRdb shows in-frame clones only, minus some. The table records approximately 170,000 clones, around 84% of them present only once. Sequenced: PBMCs. These receptors all stem from a boy aged 2 to 10 in good health and CMV-seronegative.

This chain links TRBV10-2 with TRBJ1-2; D remains ambiguous. The CDR3 contains 12 residues. V shed 3 bases and J shed 10 bases, with 12 bases lying between them. CDR1 and CDR2 from the germline V gene are WSHSY and SAAADI. CDR3 sequence (DNA): TGCGCCAGCAGTGACGTGGTTGAGGACTACACCTTC. Translation gives CASSDVVEDYTF.

This sequence joins TRBV28 and TRBJ1-2; tentatively, D is TRBD1 (5 bases). The germline gives CDR1 MDHEN, CDR2 SYDVKM. The CDR3 runs 15 residues. The V end was cut by 5 bases, the J end by 4 bases, with 17 bases between. The CDR3 DNA sequence: TGTGCCAGCAGTCTTTCCCTCTCGGGGGGCTATGGCTACACCTTC. Translation: CASSLSLSGGYGYTF.

The chain links TRBV6-1 to TRBJ1-6, with D possibly TRBD1 on 6 matching bases. CDR1 and CDR2 from the germline V gene are MNHNS and SASEGT. Trimming removed 3 bases at V and 10 bases at J, with 16 bases between. The CDR3 sequence is 15 residues long. DNA of the CDR3: TGTGCCAGCAGTGAGGGAAGGGGGAGAGGATCACCCCTCCACTTT. Its translation: CASSEGRGRGSPLHF.

This chain connects TRBV13 to TRBJ2-3; TRBD2 agrees at 11 bases. The CDR3 totals 18 residues. Germline CDR1 reads PRHDT; CDR2 reads FYEKMQ (reference sequence). V lost 1 base, J lost 3 bases, and 9 bases stayed unmatched. This CDR3 reads CASSLELAGERETDTQYF. In DNA form, the CDR3 reads TGTGCCAGCAGCTTAGAACTAGCGGGAGAACGAGAGACAGATACGCAGTATTTT. Full variable domain (missing parts from reference TRBV13 and TRBJ2-3): AAGVIQSPRHLIKEKRETATLKCYPIPRHDTVYWYQQGPGQDPQFLISFYEKMQSDKGSIPDRFSAQQFSDYHSELNMSSLELGDSALYFCASSLELAGERETDTQYFGPGTRLTVL.

The V and J genes are TRBV6-1 and TRBJ2-7; a possible D gene is TRBD1 (6 bases). In germline, CDR1 is MNHNS, CDR2 SASEGT. The CDR3 has 15 amino acids. V was cut by 0 bases and J by 2 bases, with 11 bases left in between. The CDR3 here is CASSEAARGTYEQYV. The CDR3 DNA is TGTGCCAGCAGTGAAGCGGCCAGGGGAACCTACGAGCAGTACGTC.

CDR3 protein: CSVYDEQEAYEQYF. CDR3 DNA: TGCAGCGTTTACGACGAGCAGGAGGCCTACGAGCAGTACTTC. The rearrangement uses TRBV29-1 and TRBJ2-7; TRBD2 might be the D (5 bases). This CDR3 comprises 14 residues. Trimming removed 5 bases from V and 2 bases from J, with 16 bases in between. Germline V gene sequence: CDR1 SQVTM, CDR2 ANQGSEA.

This chain connects TRBV11-2 to TRBJ2-3; 12 nucleotides match TRBD2. Looked up from germline, CDR1 is SGHAT and CDR2 is FQNNGV. The ends lost 5 bases at V and 2 bases at J; junction bases unmatched: 5. The CDR3 length is 16 residues. The CDR3 reads CASSPRTSGITDTQYF. CDR3 nucleotides: TGTGCCAGCAGCCCTCGGACTAGCGGGATCACAGATACGCAGTATTTT.

J is TRBJ1-1 and V is TRBV2, with unresolved D. The ends were cut back, 3 bases at V and 0 bases at J, with 11 bases in the middle. Germline CDR1 is SNHLY and CDR2 is FYNNEI. There are 15 residues in the CDR3. CDR3 sequence: CASSDRNNLNTEAFF. CDR3 bases: TGTGCCAGCAGTGACAGGAACAATTTGAACACTGAAGCTTTCTTT.

The chain carries TRBV9 and TRBJ1-2; D may be TRBD1 (5 bases). This CDR3 has 15 residues. Per germline, CDR1 SGDLS and CDR2 YYNGEE. V lost 3 bases and J lost 5, with 17 bases in between. The CDR3 DNA reads as TGTGCCAGCAGCGCACGGGAGAGGGGAGGATATGGCTACACCTTC. Protein sequence: CASSARERGGYGYTF.

This chain connects TRBV9 to TRBJ1-1; TRBD1 matches 8 bases. With 2 bases clipped from V and 8 bases from J, the junction kept 5 bases outside the gene matches. The CDR3 covers 13 residues. The V gene's germline CDR1 is SGDLS and CDR2 YYNGEE. This chain's CDR3 is CASSVTTGGEAFF. CDR3 DNA sequence: TGTGCCAGCAGCGTGACAACAGGGGGGGAAGCTTTCTTT.

The gene calls are TRBV9 and TRBJ2-1; the D gene is possibly TRBD2 (5 bases). This CDR3 is built from 15 residues. The V gene lost 0 bases and the J gene lost 6 bases, with 13 bases spanning the gap. Germline V gene sequence: CDR1 SGDLS, CDR2 YYNGEE. This CDR3 reads CASSVVLIAFNEQFF. The DNA of the CDR3 is TGTGCCAGCAGCGTAGTTCTGATAGCGTTCAATGAGCAGTTCTTC.

This chain uses TRBV27 with TRBJ1-1; TRBD1 agrees at 7 bases. This CDR3 is 15 amino acids long. V gave up 6 bases and J gave up 0 bases; unmatched junction bases: 7. Per germline, CDR1 MNHEY and CDR2 SMNVEV (reference sequence). The CDR3 nucleotides are TGTGCCAGCAGAGTCCGGGACAGAATGAACACTGAAGCTTTCTTT. Protein product: CASRVRDRMNTEAFF.

This clone was seen once. This chain joins TRBV5-1 and TRBJ2-3, with 13 bases identical to TRBD2. CDR1 SGHRS and CDR2 YFSETQ come from the germline V gene. The CDR3 length is 18 residues. Losses at the gene ends were 1 base for V and 0 bases for J; bases not matched to a gene: 5. This CDR3 is CASSLRGTSGVSTDTQYF. The CDR3 DNA reads as TGCGCCAGCAGCTTGAGGGGGACTAGCGGGGTGAGCACAGATACGCAGTATTTT.